This TCR beta chain was observed in a study of blood T cell repertoires in COVID-19. Study information: Samples of COVID-19 (acute and convalescent) were obtained from the United States, Italy and Spain.

The germline CDR1 and CDR2 sequences are SGHAT and FQNNGV. Trimming left V 4 bases short and J 8 bases short, with 12 bases between. The CDR3 extends over 14 amino acids. Clones were read by immunoSEQ multiplex PCR, and TCRdb kept only the in-frame ones, dropping some. The sample contains 130,000 or so clones, approximately 87% of which appear only once. The specimen sequenced was peripheral blood. This clonotype was sampled from a man between 65 and 85 years old with active COVID-19. This chain uses TRBV11-2 with TRBJ1-6; no reliable D call. CDR3 protein: CASSWGGSHSPLHF. The CDR3 DNA follows: TGTGCCAGCAGCTGGGGAGGGTCCCATTCACCCCTCCACTTT. Based on the CDR3 plus reference TRBV11-2 and TRBJ1-6, the full variable domain is EAGVAQSPRYKIIEKRQSVAFWCNPISGHATLYWYQQILGQGPKLLIQFQNNGVVDDSQLPKDRFSAERLKGVDSTLKIQPAKLEDSAVYLCASSWGGSHSPLHFGNGTRLTVT.